This T cell receptor beta chain was identified in a study of blood T cell repertoires in COVID-19. Turning to the study itself: Material from acute and convalescent COVID-19 was sourced from the United States, Italy and Spain. Nucleic acid was either cDNA or gDNA, and it came from T cells, B-cell-depleted T cells, or PBMCs.

Participant ages covered about 18 to 95 years across 25 or so US areas. Assignment of participants to cohorts was predicated upon participant-reported clinical history. The assay was immunoSEQ multiplex PCR, and TCRdb's table has in-frame clones only and misses some. The profile shows about 230,000 clones, about nine tenths of them singletons. The CDR3 is made up of 15 amino acids. Germline V gene data show CDR1 as SEHNR and CDR2 as FQNEAQ (reference sequence). Between the trimmed V and J ends, which lost 2 bases and 0 bases, there was a span of 8 bases. The chain employs TRBV7-9 and TRBJ2-1; D is possibly TRBD2 (6 bases). Sequences were obtained from PBMCs or T cells enriched from blood (not recorded which). The TCR was taken from a woman in her twenties or thirties with acute COVID-19. The CDR3 region is CASSLFGSSYNEQFF. The CDR3 nucleotides are TGTGCCAGCAGCTTATTCGGGAGCTCCTACAATGAGCAGTTCTTC.